This T cell receptor (beta chain) was identified in a study of CD8 T cells in Susac syndrome. CDR3 size: 14 residues. Trimming pared 4 bases from V and 1 base from J, leaving 10 bases between. The germline V gene has CDR1 MNHEY and CDR2 SVGAGI. When the RNA was reverse transcribed, random hexamers were used with an input of roughly 0.45 to 1 ug. Across 54 Vbeta and 13 Jbeta, TCR beta CDR3 was amplified with immunoSEQ multiplex PCR. Each CDR3 protein gets one entry after TCRdb re-called the immunoSEQ multiplex PCR reads with MiXCR. Of about 160,000 distinct CDR3 sequences listed, roughly 93% were seen once; the top ten hold just over 0.13%. CD8+ and CD4+ T cells circulating in blood were sequenced for TCR beta. The individuals used as controls were healthy donors who had been matched for both age and sex. TEMRA cells were enriched by FACS, and CD4+ and CD8+ T cells were negatively isolated.

The source material was CD4+ T cells from PBMCs. The sequence derives from a human donor in good health. This chain uses TRBV6-5 with TRBJ1-1, with a weak D call TRBD1 (5 bases). CDR3 sequence: CASSSRQRNTEAFF. CDR3 sequence (DNA): TGTGCCAGCAGTTCACGACAGCGGAACACTGAAGCTTTCTTT.